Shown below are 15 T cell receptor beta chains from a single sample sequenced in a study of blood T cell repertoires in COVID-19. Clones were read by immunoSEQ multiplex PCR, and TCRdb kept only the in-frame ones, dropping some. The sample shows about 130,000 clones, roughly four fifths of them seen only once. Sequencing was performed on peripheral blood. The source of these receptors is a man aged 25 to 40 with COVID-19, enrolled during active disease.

CDR3 in DNA: TGTGCCAGCACCCTAGGGGGCACAGAAGCTTTCTTT. Translation: CASTLGGTEAFF. V gene TRBV12-3 or TRBV12-4 combines with J gene TRBJ1-1, with 7 bases that match TRBD1. CDR3 length equals 12 residues. Trimming took 7 bases from V and 8 from J; bases not matched to a gene: 7.

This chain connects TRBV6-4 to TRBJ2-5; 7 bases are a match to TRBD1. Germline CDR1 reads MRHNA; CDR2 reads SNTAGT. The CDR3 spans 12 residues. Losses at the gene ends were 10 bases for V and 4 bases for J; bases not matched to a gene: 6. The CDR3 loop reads CATMTGTETQYF. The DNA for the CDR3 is TGTGCCACTATGACAGGGACAGAGACCCAGTACTTC.

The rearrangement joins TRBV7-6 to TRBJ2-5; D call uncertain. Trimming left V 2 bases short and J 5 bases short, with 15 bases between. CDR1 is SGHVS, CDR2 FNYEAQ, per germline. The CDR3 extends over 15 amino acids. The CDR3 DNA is TGTGCCAGCAGCTTAAAGTCATCGCAGAAGGAGACCCAGTACTTC. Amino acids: CASSLKSSQKETQYF. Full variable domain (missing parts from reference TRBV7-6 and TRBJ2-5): GAGVSQSPRYKVTKRGQDVALRCDPISGHVSLYWYRQALGQGPEFLTYFNYEAQQDKSGLPNDRFSAERPEGSISTLTIQRTEQRDSAMYRCASSLKSSQKETQYFGPGTRLLVL.

This CDR3 is CASSVGQRNTIYF. DNA for the CDR3: TGTGCCAGCAGCGTCGGACAGAGAAACACCATATATTTT. This chain uses TRBV9 with TRBJ1-3, with TRBD1 as a possible D gene (6 bases). CDR1 is SGDLS, CDR2 YYNGEE, per germline. V was pared by 2 bases and J by 5 bases, with 8 bases between. The CDR3 covers 13 residues.

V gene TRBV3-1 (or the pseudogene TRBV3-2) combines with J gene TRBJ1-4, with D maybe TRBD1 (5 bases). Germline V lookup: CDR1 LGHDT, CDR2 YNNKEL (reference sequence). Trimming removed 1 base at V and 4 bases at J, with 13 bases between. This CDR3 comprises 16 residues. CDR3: CASSQAVTGDNEKLFF. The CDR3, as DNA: TGTGCCAGCAGCCAAGCCGTTACAGGAGATAATGAAAAACTGTTTTTT.

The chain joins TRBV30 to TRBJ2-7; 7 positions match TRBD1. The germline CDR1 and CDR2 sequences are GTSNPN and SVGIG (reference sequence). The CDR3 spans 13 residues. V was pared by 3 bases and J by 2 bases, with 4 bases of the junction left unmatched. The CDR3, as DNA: TGTGCCTGGAGACAAACAGGGGCCTACGAGCAGTACTTC. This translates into CAWRQTGAYEQYF.

The CDR3 nucleotides read TGTGCCAGTAGTGACATCTGGAACACTGAAGCTTTCTTT. This gives the protein CASSDIWNTEAFF. The V call is TRBV19, the J call TRBJ1-1; D not certain. In germline, CDR1 is LNHDA, CDR2 SQIVND (reference sequence). The CDR3 contains 13 residues. V lost 5 bases, J lost 1 base, and 8 bases lay in between.

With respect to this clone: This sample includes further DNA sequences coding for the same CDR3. For the CDR3, the DNA is TGTGCCAGCAGCCAACAGGGATCCTATGGCTACACCTTC. The encoded protein is CASSQQGSYGYTF. The chain combines TRBV7-9 with TRBJ1-2; a weak D match, TRBD1 (6 bases). CDR1 and CDR2 from the germline V gene are SEHNR and FQNEAQ (reference sequence). Deletions cut 5 bases from V and 4 bases from J, with 11 bases between. The CDR3 is made up of 13 amino acids.

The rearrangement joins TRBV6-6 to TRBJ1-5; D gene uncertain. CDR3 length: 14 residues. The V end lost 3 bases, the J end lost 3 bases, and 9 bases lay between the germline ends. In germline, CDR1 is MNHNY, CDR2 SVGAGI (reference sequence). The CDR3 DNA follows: TGTGCCAGCAGTTATGGCAGGTCCAATCAGCCCCAGCATTTT. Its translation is CASSYGRSNQPQHF.

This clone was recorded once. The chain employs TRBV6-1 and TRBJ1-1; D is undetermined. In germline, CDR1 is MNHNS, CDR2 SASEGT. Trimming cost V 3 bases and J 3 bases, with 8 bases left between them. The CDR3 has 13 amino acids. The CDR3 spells CASSDEGDTEAFF. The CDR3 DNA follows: TGTGCCAGCAGTGACGAGGGAGACACTGAAGCTTTCTTT.

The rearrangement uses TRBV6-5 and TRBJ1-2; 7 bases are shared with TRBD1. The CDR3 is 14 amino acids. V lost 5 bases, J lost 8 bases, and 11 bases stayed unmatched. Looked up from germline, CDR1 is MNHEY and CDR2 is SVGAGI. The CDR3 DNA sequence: TGTGCCAGCAGTACTTACAGGACAGGCCGGGGCTACACCTTC. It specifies CASSTYRTGRGYTF.

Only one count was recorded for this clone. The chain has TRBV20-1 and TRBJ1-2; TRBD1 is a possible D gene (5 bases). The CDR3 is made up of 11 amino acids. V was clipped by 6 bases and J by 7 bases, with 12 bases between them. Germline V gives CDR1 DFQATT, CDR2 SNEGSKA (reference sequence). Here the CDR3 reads CSAGRQFGYTF. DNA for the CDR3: TGCAGTGCCGGCCGACAGTTTGGCTACACCTTC.

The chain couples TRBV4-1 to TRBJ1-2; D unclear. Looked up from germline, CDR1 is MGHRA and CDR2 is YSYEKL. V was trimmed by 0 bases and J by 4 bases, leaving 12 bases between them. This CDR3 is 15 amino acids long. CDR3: CASSQEEGLGYGYTF. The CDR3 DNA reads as TGCGCCAGCAGCCAAGAGGAGGGTTTGGGCTATGGCTACACCTTC.

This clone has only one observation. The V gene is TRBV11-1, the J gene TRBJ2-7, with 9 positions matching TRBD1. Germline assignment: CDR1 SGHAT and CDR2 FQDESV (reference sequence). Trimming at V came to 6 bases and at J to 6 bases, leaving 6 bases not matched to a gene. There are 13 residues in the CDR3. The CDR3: CASSPGTGFEQYF. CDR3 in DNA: TGTGCCAGCAGTCCCGGGACAGGGTTCGAGCAGTACTTC. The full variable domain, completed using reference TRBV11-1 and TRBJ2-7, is EAEVAQSPRYKITEKSQAVAFWCDPISGHATLYWYRQILGQGPELLVQFQDESVVDDSQLPKDRFSAERLKGVDSTLKIQPAELGDSAMYLCASSPGTGFEQYFGPGTRLTVT.

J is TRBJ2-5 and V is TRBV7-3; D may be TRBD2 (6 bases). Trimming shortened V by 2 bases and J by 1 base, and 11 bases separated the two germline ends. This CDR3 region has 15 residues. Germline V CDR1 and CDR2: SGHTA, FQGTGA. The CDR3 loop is CASSLLGSGQETQYF. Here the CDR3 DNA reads TGTGCCAGCAGCTTACTGGGTAGCGGCCAAGAGACCCAGTACTTC.